This T cell receptor beta chain was retrieved from a study of tumor-infiltrating lymphocytes in primary liver carcinoma. Study information: Male and female patients aged 30 to 69 years made up the cohort. Study-level points and caveats: Tumor top-250-clone fractions significantly exceeded those of blood (p = 0.039). Tumor region pairs outstripped tumor-adjacent and tumor-blood pairs in overlap.

Bulk tissue was left unsorted, and RNA and DNA were co-extracted from approximately 20-30 mg of it. The patients lived with chronic HBV infection and had not yet received any treatment. With 500 to 650 ng total RNA as template and a constant-region primer, TCR beta cDNA was made. Construction of TCR beta libraries relied on three successive nested multiplex PCR rounds employing slightly modified ARM-PCR. Researchers ran the first two PCR rounds for about 11 cycles each with TRBV1-TRBV30 forward primers and a C-beta reverse primer. Via MiXCR, TCRdb re-called the multiplex PCR reads, giving one row per CDR3 protein. The sample contains about 120,000 distinct CDR3 sequences, less than 75% of which appear only once. Germline V gene lookup returns CDR1 SGHAT and CDR2 FQNNGV. The CDR3 is 18 residues long. A remark on this clonotype: The antigen is not known. An end of the junction differs from the germline gene, which may be a read error.

The sample taken for sequencing was tumor-adjacent normal liver tissue. This TCR was recovered from a woman aged 60-75 years with primary liver carcinoma and hepatitis B virus infection. The chain carries TRBV11-2 and TRBJ2-2, with 13 bases lining up with TRBD2. This chain's CDR3 is CASSPGGLAGAFGGELSF. CDR3 bases: TGTGCCAGCAGTCCGGGAGGACTAGCGGGAGCTTTTGGCGGGGAGCTGTCTTTT. The entire variable domain, with the rest obtained from reference TRBV11-2 and TRBJ2-2, is as follows: EAGVAQSPRYKIIEKRQSVAFWCNPISGHATLYWYQQILGQGPKLLIQFQNNGVVDDSQLPKDRFSAERLKGVDSTLKIQPAKLEDSAVYLCASSPGGLAGAFGGELSFGEGSRLTVL.